A selection of T cell receptor beta chains follows, all from one sample in a study of tumor-infiltrating lymphocytes in localized non-small cell lung cancer. Generated by immunoSEQ multiplex PCR, the TCRdb table keeps only in-frame clones and is missing some. The table records about 16,000 clones, around 75% of them present only once. The source material was lung tumor tissue. Receptor source: a human donor with non-small cell lung cancer. Both conserved end residues are part of each CDR3. A D gene is named only where the DNA matches it firmly. Clone size is not always given. Where it is, it says once, few, many or a class for expanded clones.

D gene: .
J gene: TRBJ1-4
clone size: .
V gene: TRBV9
CDR3 protein: CASSPWSGANEKLFF
CDR3 DNA: TGTGCCAGCAGTCCGTGGTCGGGGGCTAATGAAAAACTGTTTTTT

D gene: TRBD1
J gene: TRBJ1-3
clone size: .
V gene: TRBV5-4
CDR3 protein: CASSVDREGGNTIYF
CDR3 DNA: TGTGCCAGCAGCGTGGACAGGGAGGGAGGAAACACCATATATTTT

D gene: .
J gene: TRBJ1-1
clone size: few
V gene: TRBV19
CDR3 protein: CASSIGATLNTEAFF
CDR3 DNA: TGTGCCAGTAGTATAGGAGCGACACTGAACACTGAAGCTTTCTTT

D gene: .
J gene: TRBJ1-2
clone size: .
V gene: TRBV18
CDR3 protein: CASSPKGHSVDGYTF
CDR3 DNA: TGTGCCAGCTCACCCAAGGGACACTCGGTGGATGGCTACACCTTC

D gene: .
J gene: TRBJ1-6
clone size: .
V gene: TRBV2
CDR3 protein: CASSVGRSNSPLHF
CDR3 DNA: TGTGCCAGCAGTGTGGGACGGTCTAATTCACCCCTCCACTTT

D gene: TRBD2
J gene: TRBJ2-1
clone size: .
V gene: TRBV6-6
CDR3 protein: CASSPLTSEYNEQFF
CDR3 DNA: TGTGCCAGCAGTCCCTTGACTAGCGAGTACAATGAGCAGTTCTTC

D gene: .
J gene: TRBJ1-4
clone size: .
V gene: TRBV19
CDR3 protein: CASRKFSFNEKLFF
CDR3 DNA: TGTGCCAGTAGGAAATTCAGCTTTAATGAAAAACTGTTTTTT

D gene: .
J gene: TRBJ2-3
clone size: .
V gene: TRBV6-5
CDR3 protein: CASGQKGRSTQYF
CDR3 DNA: TGTGCCAGCGGACAAAAAGGGAGGAGTACGCAGTATTTT

D gene: .
J gene: TRBJ1-1
clone size: .
V gene: TRBV6-4
CDR3 protein: CASSAREDTEAFF
CDR3 DNA: TGTGCCAGCAGCGCCAGGGAAGACACTGAAGCTTTCTTT

D gene: .
J gene: TRBJ2-1
clone size: .
V gene: TRBV9
CDR3 protein: CASSPGGGYNEQFF
CDR3 DNA: TGTGCCAGCAGTCCCGGAGGGGGCTACAATGAGCAGTTCTTC

D gene: .
J gene: TRBJ2-1
clone size: .
V gene: TRBV7-2
CDR3 protein: CASSLYGDEQFF
CDR3 DNA: TGTGCCAGCAGCTTATATGGCGATGAGCAGTTCTTC

D gene: TRBD1
J gene: TRBJ2-7
clone size: .
V gene: TRBV7-8
CDR3 protein: CASSTRQGPSYEQYF
CDR3 DNA: TGTGCCAGCAGCACTCGACAGGGTCCCTCCTACGAGCAGTACTTC

D gene: TRBD1
J gene: TRBJ2-7
clone size: .
V gene: TRBV2
CDR3 protein: CASNLGQGPFFSYEQYF
CDR3 DNA: TGTGCCAGCAACCTCGGACAGGGACCGTTCTTCTCCTACGAGCAGTACTTC

D gene: .
J gene: TRBJ2-7
clone size: few
V gene: TRBV19
CDR3 protein: CASSMTRVLSSYEQYF
CDR3 DNA: TGTGCCAGTAGTATGACCCGGGTCCTGAGCTCCTACGAGCAGTACTTC

D gene: TRBD1
J gene: TRBJ2-3
clone size: .
V gene: TRBV4-1
CDR3 protein: CASSQDRDRITDTQYF
CDR3 DNA: TGCGCCAGCAGCCAAGATAGGGACAGGATCACAGATACGCAGTATTTT

D gene: .
J gene: TRBJ2-7
clone size: once
V gene: TRBV29-1
CDR3 protein: CSVESFSQLGPYEQYF
CDR3 DNA: TGCAGCGTTGAGTCCTTCTCCCAGCTGGGCCCCTACGAGCAGTACTTC

D gene: .
J gene: TRBJ1-2
clone size: .
V gene: TRBV6-1
CDR3 protein: CASSEWDDYGYTF
CDR3 DNA: TGTGCCAGCAGTGAATGGGACGACTATGGCTACACCTTC

D gene: .
J gene: TRBJ1-1
clone size: few
V gene: TRBV6-4
CDR3 protein: CASSAGGRTEAFF
CDR3 DNA: TGTGCCAGCAGTGCGGGGGGGAGAACTGAAGCTTTCTTT

D gene: .
J gene: TRBJ1-2
clone size: .
V gene: TRBV19
CDR3 protein: CASSPALDSYGYTF
CDR3 DNA: TGTGCCAGTAGTCCTGCACTCGACAGCTATGGCTACACCTTC

D gene: .
J gene: TRBJ1-5
clone size: medium-sized
V gene: TRBV7-8
CDR3 protein: CASSNLPGGTSNQPQHF
CDR3 DNA: TGTGCCAGCAGCAACCTCCCGGGGGGTACGAGCAATCAGCCCCAGCATTTT

D gene: .
J gene: TRBJ2-1
clone size: .
V gene: TRBV14
CDR3 protein: CASSQDHYIGSYNEQFF
CDR3 DNA: TGTGCCAGCAGCCAAGATCACTACATCGGATCCTACAATGAGCAGTTCTTC

D gene: .
J gene: TRBJ2-2
clone size: once
V gene: TRBV6-5
CDR3 protein: CASRGVGGVTGELFF
CDR3 DNA: TGTGCCAGCAGGGGGGTCGGGGGCGTCACCGGGGAGCTGTTTTTT

D gene: .
J gene: TRBJ2-2
clone size: .
V gene: TRBV11-1
CDR3 protein: CASSSRRVGNGGELFF
CDR3 DNA: TGTGCCAGCAGCTCCCGACGAGTAGGGAACGGCGGGGAGCTGTTTTTT

D gene: .
J gene: TRBJ2-1
clone size: .
V gene: TRBV6-5
CDR3 protein: CASSYDGDRSFEQFF
CDR3 DNA: TGTGCCAGCAGTTACGACGGGGATAGATCCTTCGAGCAGTTCTTC

D gene: .
J gene: TRBJ2-3
clone size: .
V gene: TRBV11-2
CDR3 protein: CASSQYRVSTDTQYF
CDR3 DNA: TGTGCCAGCAGCCAATACAGGGTGAGCACAGATACGCAGTATTTT

D gene: TRBD2
J gene: TRBJ2-1
clone size: .
V gene: TRBV27
CDR3 protein: CASSLTAPSGGSAYNEQFF
CDR3 DNA: TGTGCCAGCAGCCTTACAGCTCCTTCCGGGGGGAGCGCTTACAATGAGCAGTTCTTC

D gene: .
J gene: TRBJ1-2
clone size: .
V gene: TRBV5-1
CDR3 protein: CASSSLVDRNYGYTF
CDR3 DNA: TGCGCCAGCAGCTCACTTGTGGACCGGAACTATGGCTACACCTTC

D gene: .
J gene: TRBJ1-1
clone size: .
V gene: TRBV30
CDR3 protein: CAWSVSGFTEAFF
CDR3 DNA: TGTGCCTGGAGCGTCTCAGGGTTCACTGAAGCTTTCTTT

D gene: .
J gene: TRBJ2-4
clone size: few
V gene: TRBV7-9
CDR3 protein: CASSRHGDIQYF
CDR3 DNA: TGTGCCAGCAGCCGACATGGAGACATTCAGTACTTC

D gene: .
J gene: TRBJ2-7
clone size: .
V gene: TRBV28
CDR3 protein: CASSLLSYEQYF
CDR3 DNA: TGTGCCAGCAGCCTACTTTCCTACGAGCAGTACTTC

D gene: .
J gene: TRBJ1-4
clone size: once
V gene: TRBV7-9
CDR3 protein: CASSFDRRSTNEKLFF
CDR3 DNA: TGTGCCAGCAGCTTTGACAGGCGATCAACTAATGAAAAACTGTTTTTT

D gene: .
J gene: TRBJ2-7
clone size: .
V gene: TRBV6-5
CDR3 protein: CASSSLMDGEQYF
CDR3 DNA: TGTGCCAGCAGTTCTCTGATGGACGGGGAGCAGTACTTC

D gene: .
J gene: TRBJ2-3
clone size: .
V gene: TRBV15
CDR3 protein: CATSTYPDTQYF
CDR3 DNA: TGTGCCACCAGCACATATCCAGATACGCAGTATTTT

D gene: .
J gene: TRBJ2-2
clone size: .
V gene: TRBV4-2
CDR3 protein: CASSQEPGPRGTGELFF
CDR3 DNA: TGTGCCAGCAGCCAAGAACCTGGCCCGAGGGGCACCGGGGAGCTGTTTTTT

D gene: .
J gene: TRBJ2-5
clone size: .
V gene: TRBV7-2
CDR3 protein: CASSLDSSSRGTQYF
CDR3 DNA: TGTGCCAGCAGCTTAGATAGTTCGTCAAGGGGGACCCAGTACTTC

D gene: .
J gene: TRBJ1-4
clone size: .
V gene: TRBV2
CDR3 protein: CASSENRPPEKLFF
CDR3 DNA: TGTGCCAGCAGTGAGAATAGACCCCCGGAAAAACTGTTTTTT

D gene: .
J gene: TRBJ2-1
clone size: .
V gene: TRBV27
CDR3 protein: CASSSTRPSSYNEQFF
CDR3 DNA: TGTGCCAGCAGTTCCACAAGGCCTAGCTCCTACAATGAGCAGTTCTTC

D gene: .
J gene: TRBJ1-4
clone size: once
V gene: TRBV30
CDR3 protein: CAWSKEGIIGKLFF
CDR3 DNA: TGTGCCTGGAGTAAGGAGGGGATCATTGGAAAACTGTTTTTT

D gene: .
J gene: TRBJ1-3
clone size: .
V gene: TRBV4-3
CDR3 protein: CASSQGVGGGTNTIYF
CDR3 DNA: TGCGCCAGCAGCCAAGGAGTCGGGGGGGGCACAAACACCATATATTTT

D gene: .
J gene: TRBJ2-1
clone size: .
V gene: TRBV4-1
CDR3 protein: CASSQDPYSYNEQFF
CDR3 DNA: TGCGCCAGCAGCCAAGATCCGTACTCCTACAATGAGCAGTTCTTC

D gene: .
J gene: TRBJ1-4
clone size: .
V gene: TRBV19
CDR3 protein: CASSIGRKNEKLFF
CDR3 DNA: TGTGCCAGTAGTATTGGCCGGAAAAATGAAAAACTGTTTTTT

D gene: .
J gene: TRBJ2-4
clone size: .
V gene: TRBV6-6
CDR3 protein: CASSYGGGPGEDIQYF
CDR3 DNA: TGTGCCAGCAGTTACGGAGGGGGGCCCGGCGAAGACATTCAGTACTTC

D gene: .
J gene: TRBJ2-1
clone size: .
V gene: TRBV7-6
CDR3 protein: CASSPGSEQFF
CDR3 DNA: TGTGCCAGCAGCCCGGGGTCTGAGCAGTTCTTC

D gene: .
J gene: TRBJ2-2
clone size: medium-sized
V gene: TRBV19
CDR3 protein: CASKTRTGELFF
CDR3 DNA: TGTGCCAGTAAAACGCGCACCGGGGAGCTGTTTTTT

D gene: TRBD2
J gene: TRBJ2-1
clone size: .
V gene: TRBV9
CDR3 protein: CASSAPGRSGGEQFF
CDR3 DNA: TGTGCCAGCAGCGCTCCGGGCCGTAGCGGGGGTGAGCAGTTCTTC

D gene: TRBD2
J gene: TRBJ2-5
clone size: .
V gene: TRBV5-1
CDR3 protein: CASSLGGLAGYIQETQYF
CDR3 DNA: TGCGCCAGCAGCTTGGGAGGCCTAGCGGGGTACATCCAAGAGACCCAGTACTTC

D gene: .
J gene: TRBJ2-1
clone size: .
V gene: TRBV21-1
CDR3 protein: CATSGGGRGNEQFF
CDR3 DNA: TGTGCCACCTCGGGAGGGGGTCGAGGTAATGAGCAGTTCTTC

D gene: .
J gene: TRBJ1-1
clone size: .
V gene: TRBV5-1
CDR3 protein: CASSPRGRTNTEAFF
CDR3 DNA: TGCGCCAGCAGCCCCCGGGGACGGACGAACACTGAAGCTTTCTTT

D gene: .
J gene: TRBJ2-7
clone size: .
V gene: TRBV11-1
CDR3 protein: CASRLGASYEQYF
CDR3 DNA: TGTGCCAGCAGGTTAGGGGCCTCCTACGAGCAGTACTTC

D gene: .
J gene: TRBJ1-5
clone size: .
V gene: TRBV30
CDR3 protein: CAWSGAGNNQPQHF
CDR3 DNA: TGTGCCTGGAGTGGGGCAGGCAACAATCAGCCCCAGCATTTT

D gene: TRBD2
J gene: TRBJ2-7
clone size: .
V gene: TRBV7-2
CDR3 protein: CASSLGGRGAYEQYF
CDR3 DNA: TGTGCCAGCAGCCTGGGCGGACGGGGGGCCTACGAGCAGTACTTC

D gene: .
J gene: TRBJ1-4
clone size: .
V gene: TRBV4-1
CDR3 protein: CASSQDIRDEKLFF
CDR3 DNA: TGCGCCAGCAGCCAAGATATAAGGGACGAAAAACTGTTTTTT

D gene: .
J gene: TRBJ1-2
clone size: .
V gene: TRBV5-6
CDR3 protein: CASSLDLMADGYTF
CDR3 DNA: TGTGCCAGCAGCTTGGACTTAATGGCGGATGGCTACACCTTC

D gene: TRBD1
J gene: TRBJ1-1
clone size: .
V gene: TRBV2
CDR3 protein: CASSPDREGTEAFF
CDR3 DNA: TGTGCCAGCAGCCCGGACAGGGAAGGCACTGAAGCTTTCTTT

D gene: .
J gene: TRBJ2-3
clone size: .
V gene: TRBV10-3
CDR3 protein: CAISALQDTQYF
CDR3 DNA: TGTGCCATCAGCGCCCTTCAAGATACGCAGTATTTT

D gene: .
J gene: TRBJ2-5
clone size: .
V gene: TRBV6-1
CDR3 protein: CASSERGGTETQYF
CDR3 DNA: TGTGCCAGCAGTGAAAGGGGTGGAACAGAGACCCAGTACTTC

D gene: TRBD1
J gene: TRBJ2-5
clone size: .
V gene: TRBV2
CDR3 protein: CASVQGAVGQETQYF
CDR3 DNA: TGTGCCAGTGTCCAGGGGGCGGTGGGGCAAGAGACCCAGTACTTC

D gene: .
J gene: TRBJ1-2
clone size: .
V gene: TRBV9
CDR3 protein: CASSPSGVHGYTF
CDR3 DNA: TGTGCCAGCAGCCCGTCGGGAGTTCATGGCTACACCTTC

D gene: .
J gene: TRBJ2-7
clone size: .
V gene: TRBV11-3
CDR3 protein: CASPGELNSYEQYF
CDR3 DNA: TGTGCCAGCCCGGGCGAGCTCAACAGCTACGAGCAGTACTTC